This TCR beta chain originates from a study of T cell repertoires in cytomegalovirus infection. As for the study in general: Selected CMV epitopes included recently identified HLA-C-restricted ones as well as well-studied HLA-B-restricted ones. Public TCR beta signatures marked donors with CMV infection and the matching HLA.

For this clonotype: Its target is unknown.

General study results and limits: Carriers of CMV and the relevant HLA type were discriminated by public TCR beta frequency. Dominating the ex vivo response were HLA-C-restricted CMV-specific TCR beta clonotypes.

Each CDR3 protein is one row after TCRdb ran MiXCR on the reads. The sample holds about 160,000 distinct CDR3 sequences, roughly 21% seen once. The V end was cut by 3 bases, the J end by 4 bases, with 6 bases between. The CDR3 runs to 12 residues. V usage is TRBV12-3 or TRBV12-4 and J usage is TRBJ1-2; D is unresolved. This receptor was taken from a human donor in good health (CMV status not recorded). Some clones in this sample may be carry-over from other donors' samples. The specimen comprised CD8+ T cells from cultured PBMCs, sampled from culture after CMV antigen stimulation. CDR3 loop: CASSLIRYGYTF. Here the CDR3 DNA reads TGTGCCAGCAGTTTGATTCGCTATGGCTACACCTTC.